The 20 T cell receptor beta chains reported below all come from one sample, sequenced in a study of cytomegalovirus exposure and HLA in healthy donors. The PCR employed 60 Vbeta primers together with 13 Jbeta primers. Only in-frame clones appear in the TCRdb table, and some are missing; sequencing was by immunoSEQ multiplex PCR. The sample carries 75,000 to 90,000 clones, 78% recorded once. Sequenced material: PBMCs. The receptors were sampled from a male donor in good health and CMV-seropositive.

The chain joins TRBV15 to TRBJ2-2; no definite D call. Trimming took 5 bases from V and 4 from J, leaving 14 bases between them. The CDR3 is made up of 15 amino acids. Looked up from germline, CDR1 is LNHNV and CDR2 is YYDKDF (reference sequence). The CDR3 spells CATSARTPSTGELFF. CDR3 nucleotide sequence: TGTGCCACCAGCGCGCGTACCCCGAGCACCGGGGAGCTGTTTTTT.

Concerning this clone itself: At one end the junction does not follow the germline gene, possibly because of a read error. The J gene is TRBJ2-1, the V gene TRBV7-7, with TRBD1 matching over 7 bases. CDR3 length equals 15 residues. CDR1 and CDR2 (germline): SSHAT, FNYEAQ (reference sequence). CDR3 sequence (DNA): TGTGCTAGCAGCTTTGGAGCGACAGGGATCGATGAGCAGTTCTTC. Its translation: CASSFGATGIDEQFF. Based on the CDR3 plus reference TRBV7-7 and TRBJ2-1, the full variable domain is GAGVSQSPRYKVTKRGQDVTLRCDPISSHATLYWYQQALGQGPEFLTYFNYEAQPDKSGLPSDRFSAERPEGSISTLTIQRTEQRDSAMYRCASSFGATGIDEQFFGPGTRLTVL.

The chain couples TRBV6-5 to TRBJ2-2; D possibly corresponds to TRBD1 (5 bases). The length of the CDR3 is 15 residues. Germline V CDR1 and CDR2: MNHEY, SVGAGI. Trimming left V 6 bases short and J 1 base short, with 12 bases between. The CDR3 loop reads CASSRSGQNTGELFF. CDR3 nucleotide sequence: TGTGCCAGCAGCCGCAGTGGACAGAACACCGGGGAGCTGTTTTTT.

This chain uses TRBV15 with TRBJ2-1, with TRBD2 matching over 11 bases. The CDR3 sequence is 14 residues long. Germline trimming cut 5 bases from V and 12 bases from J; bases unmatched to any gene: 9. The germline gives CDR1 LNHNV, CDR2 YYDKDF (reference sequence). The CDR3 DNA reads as TGTGCCACCAGCGGCCTAGCGGGGGGCTTGGGGCAGTTCTTC. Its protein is CATSGLAGGLGQFF.

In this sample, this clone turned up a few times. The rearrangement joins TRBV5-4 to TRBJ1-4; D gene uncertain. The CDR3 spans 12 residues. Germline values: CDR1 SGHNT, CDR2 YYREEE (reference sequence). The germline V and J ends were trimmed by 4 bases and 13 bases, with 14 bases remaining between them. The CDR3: CASSQAGEGLFF. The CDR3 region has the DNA TGTGCCAGCAGCCAGGCGGGAGAGGGACTGTTTTTT.

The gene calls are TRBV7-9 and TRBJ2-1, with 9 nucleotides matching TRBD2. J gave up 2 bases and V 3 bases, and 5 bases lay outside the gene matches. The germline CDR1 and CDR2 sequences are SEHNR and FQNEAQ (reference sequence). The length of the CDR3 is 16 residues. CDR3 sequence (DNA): TGTGCCAGCAGCTTCGGGCTAGCGGGGACCTACAATGAGCAGTTCTTC. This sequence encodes CASSFGLAGTYNEQFF.

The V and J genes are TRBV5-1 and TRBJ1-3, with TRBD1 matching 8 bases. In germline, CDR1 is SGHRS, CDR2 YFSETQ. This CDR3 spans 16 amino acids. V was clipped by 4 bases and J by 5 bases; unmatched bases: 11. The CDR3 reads CASSVSQGGMRNTIYF. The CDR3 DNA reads TGCGCCAGCAGCGTGTCACAGGGGGGGATGAGAAACACCATATATTTT.

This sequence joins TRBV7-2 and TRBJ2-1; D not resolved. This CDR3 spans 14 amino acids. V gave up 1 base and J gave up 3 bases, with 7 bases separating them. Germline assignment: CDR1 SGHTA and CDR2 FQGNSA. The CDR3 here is CASSLEADYNEQFF. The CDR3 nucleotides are TGTGCCAGCAGCTTAGAGGCGGACTACAATGAGCAGTTCTTC.

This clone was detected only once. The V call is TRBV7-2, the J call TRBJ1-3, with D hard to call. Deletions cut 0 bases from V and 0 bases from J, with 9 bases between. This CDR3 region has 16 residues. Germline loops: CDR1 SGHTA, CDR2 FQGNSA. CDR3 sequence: CASSLARTTSGNTIYF. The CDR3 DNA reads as TGTGCCAGCAGCTTAGCCCGTACTACCTCTGGAAACACCATATATTTT.

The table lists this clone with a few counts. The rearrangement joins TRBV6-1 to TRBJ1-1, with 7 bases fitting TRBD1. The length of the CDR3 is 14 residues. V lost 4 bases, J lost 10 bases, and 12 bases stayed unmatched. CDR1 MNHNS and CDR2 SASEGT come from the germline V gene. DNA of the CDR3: TGTGCCAGCAGTGCAGGACAGGCTACCGGGGGAGCTTTCTTT. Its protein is CASSAGQATGGAFF.

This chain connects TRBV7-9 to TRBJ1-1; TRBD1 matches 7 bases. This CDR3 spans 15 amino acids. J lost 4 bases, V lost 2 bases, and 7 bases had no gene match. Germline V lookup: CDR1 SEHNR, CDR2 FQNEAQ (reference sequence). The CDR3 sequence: CASSLPDRESTEAFF. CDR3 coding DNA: TGTGCCAGCAGCTTACCTGACAGGGAGAGCACTGAAGCTTTCTTT.

The CDR3 is CSARAPREQYF. Written as DNA, the CDR3 is TGCAGTGCTAGAGCCCCTCGGGAGCAGTATTTT. The chain links TRBV20-1 to TRBJ2-3; tentative D call: TRBD2 (5 bases). Germline assignment: CDR1 DFQATT and CDR2 SNEGSKA (reference sequence). Trimming left V 1 base short and J 11 bases short, with 10 bases between. This CDR3 spans 11 amino acids.

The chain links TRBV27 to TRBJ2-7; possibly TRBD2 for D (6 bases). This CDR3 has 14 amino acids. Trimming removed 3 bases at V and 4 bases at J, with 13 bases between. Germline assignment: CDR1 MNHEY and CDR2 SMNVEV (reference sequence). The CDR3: CASSFTRRGYEQYF. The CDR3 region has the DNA TGTGCCAGCAGTTTTACCAGGAGGGGATACGAGCAGTACTTC.

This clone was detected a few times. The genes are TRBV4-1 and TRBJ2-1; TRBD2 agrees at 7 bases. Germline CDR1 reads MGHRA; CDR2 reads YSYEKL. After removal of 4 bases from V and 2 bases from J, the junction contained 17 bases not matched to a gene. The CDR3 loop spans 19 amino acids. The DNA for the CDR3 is TGCGCCAGCAGCCCCCGAAACCTAGCGGCGCCTAAGGCCTACAATGAGCAGTTCTTC. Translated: CASSPRNLAAPKAYNEQFF.

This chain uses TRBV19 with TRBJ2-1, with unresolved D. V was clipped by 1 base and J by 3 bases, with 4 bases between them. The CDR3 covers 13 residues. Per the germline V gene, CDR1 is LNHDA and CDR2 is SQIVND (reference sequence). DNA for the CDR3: TGTGCCAGTAGTATAGCCTTCTACAATGAGCAGTTCTTC. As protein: CASSIAFYNEQFF.

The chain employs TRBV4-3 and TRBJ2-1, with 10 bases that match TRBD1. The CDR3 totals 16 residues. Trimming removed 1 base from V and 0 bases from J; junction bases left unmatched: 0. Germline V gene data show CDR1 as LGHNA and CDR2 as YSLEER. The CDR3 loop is CASSQGTGGSYNEQFF. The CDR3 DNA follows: TGCGCCAGCAGCCAAGGGACAGGGGGCTCCTACAATGAGCAGTTCTTC.

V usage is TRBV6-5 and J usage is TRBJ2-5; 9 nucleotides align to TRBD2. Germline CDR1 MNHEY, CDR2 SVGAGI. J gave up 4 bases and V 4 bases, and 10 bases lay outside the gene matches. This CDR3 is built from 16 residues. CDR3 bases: TGTGCCAGCAGTTCTGCCCTCGCGGGGGGGCGAGAGACCCAGTACTTC. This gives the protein CASSSALAGGRETQYF.

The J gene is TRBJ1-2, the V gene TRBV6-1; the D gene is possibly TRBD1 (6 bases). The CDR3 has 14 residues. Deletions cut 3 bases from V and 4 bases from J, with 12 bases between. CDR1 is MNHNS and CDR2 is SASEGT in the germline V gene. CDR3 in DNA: TGTGCCAGCAGTGAGACAGGCCTAGGCTATGGCTACACCTTC. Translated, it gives CASSETGLGYGYTF.

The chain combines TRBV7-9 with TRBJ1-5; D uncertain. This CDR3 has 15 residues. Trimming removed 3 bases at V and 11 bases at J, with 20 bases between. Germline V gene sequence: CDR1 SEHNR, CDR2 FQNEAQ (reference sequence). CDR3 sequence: CASSLNEGSGLAQHF. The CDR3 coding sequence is TGTGCCAGCAGCTTGAATGAGGGCAGTGGATTGGCCCAGCATTTT.

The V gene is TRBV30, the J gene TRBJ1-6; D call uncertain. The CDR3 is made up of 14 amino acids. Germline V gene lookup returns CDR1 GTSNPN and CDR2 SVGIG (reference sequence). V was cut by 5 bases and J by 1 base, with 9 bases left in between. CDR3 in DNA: TGTGCCTGGGCTACAGTGTCCTATAATTCACCCCTCCACTTT. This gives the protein CAWATVSYNSPLHF.